The 21 T cell receptor beta chains presented below share a single source sample, sequenced in a study of blood T cell repertoires in COVID-19. The protocol was immunoSEQ multiplex PCR, while the TCRdb copy is restricted to in-frame clones and leaves out a portion. The table lists some 250,000 clones, roughly 88% of them singletons. Sequenced sample: PBMCs or T cells enriched from blood (not recorded which). These receptors were taken from a woman aged 50 to 60 who had recovered from COVID-19.

V gene TRBV11-2 combines with J gene TRBJ1-4; tentative D call: TRBD1 (5 bases). The CDR3 is 15 residues long. Germline V gene sequence: CDR1 SGHAT, CDR2 FQNNGV. The V end was cut by 1 base, the J end by 9 bases, with 15 bases between. The CDR3 region has the DNA TGTGCCAGCAGCTTAGGGTCAGGGCATCGGAAAAAACTGTTTTTT. As protein: CASSLGSGHRKKLFF.

This clone was seen a few times. The rearrangement uses TRBV19 and TRBJ1-1, with a weak D call TRBD1 (6 bases). The CDR3 is made up of 13 amino acids. Germline V gene data show CDR1 as LNHDA and CDR2 as SQIVND (reference sequence). With 6 bases removed from V and 4 bases from J, the gap between germline ends came to 12 bases. The CDR3 nucleotides read TGTGCCAGTAGCCCACAGGGTGTCACTGAAGCTTTCTTT. As protein: CASSPQGVTEAFF.

This clone was counted between two and nine times. The V call is TRBV6-5, the J call TRBJ2-7; no firm D call. The germline V gene has CDR1 MNHEY and CDR2 SVGAGI. The CDR3 runs to 16 residues. V lost 0 bases, J lost 0 bases, and 12 bases lay in between. CDR3 residues: CASSYSGVVSSYEQYF. The DNA for the CDR3 is TGTGCCAGCAGTTACTCGGGCGTCGTCAGCTCCTACGAGCAGTACTTC.

The rearrangement uses TRBV27 and TRBJ2-1; possibly TRBD2 for D (5 bases). CDR1 MNHEY and CDR2 SMNVEV come from the germline V gene (reference sequence). The CDR3 runs to 15 residues. Trimming cost V 3 bases and J 3 bases, with 12 bases left between them. The CDR3 is CASSLGRRDYNEQFF. DNA of the CDR3: TGTGCCAGCAGTTTGGGGAGAAGAGACTACAATGAGCAGTTCTTC.

This rearrangement joins TRBV9 to TRBJ2-2, with D hard to call. The CDR3 spans 14 residues. Germline V lookup: CDR1 SGDLS, CDR2 YYNGEE. Trimming pared 0 bases from V and 2 bases from J, leaving 5 bases between. CDR3 sequence reads: CASSVGANTGELFF. CDR3 DNA sequence: TGTGCCAGCAGCGTAGGAGCAAACACCGGGGAGCTGTTTTTT.

J is TRBJ2-7 and V is TRBV20-1; D is unclear. Germline values: CDR1 DFQATT, CDR2 SNEGSKA (reference sequence). This CDR3 comprises 10 residues. The germline V and J ends were trimmed by 6 bases and 4 bases, with 7 bases remaining between them. CDR3 DNA: TGCAGTGCCAACTTGTACGAGCAGTACTTC. Translation: CSANLYEQYF.

The table lists this clone with a few counts. One end of the junction does not line up with germline, which may come from a read error. The chain couples TRBV2 to TRBJ1-4; 9 bases map to TRBD1. The CDR3 totals 15 residues. CDR1 and CDR2 (germline): SNHLY, FYNNEI. CDR3: CASREGDRDNEKLFF. The CDR3 DNA reads TGTGCCAGCAGGGAAGGGGACAGGGATAATGAAAAACTGTTTTTT. Filled out from reference TRBV2 and TRBJ1-4, the complete variable domain reads EPEVTQTPSHQVTQMGQEVILRCVPISNHLYFYWYRQILGQKVEFLVSFYNNEISEKSEIFDDQFSVERPDGSNFTLKIRSTKLEDSAMYFCASREGDRDNEKLFFGSGTQLSVL.

The V gene is TRBV24-1, the J gene TRBJ2-1, with 11 bases identical to TRBD2. This CDR3 is built from 15 residues. Germline CDR1 reads KGHDR; CDR2 reads SFDVKD. Trimming cost V 3 bases and J 5 bases; bases outside gene matches: 2. The CDR3 reads CATSDVTSGDNEQFF. The CDR3 DNA reads TGTGCCACCAGTGATGTGACTAGCGGGGACAATGAGCAGTTCTTC.

The CDR3, as DNA: TGTGCCAGCAGTTTATCACATTTCTACGAGCAGTACTTC. It codes for CASSLSHFYEQYF. The V call is TRBV28, the J call TRBJ2-7; D unresolved. Germline loops: CDR1 MDHEN, CDR2 SYDVKM. The CDR3 runs 13 residues. V was pared by 1 base and J by 3 bases, with 7 bases between.

Here the CDR3 reads CRRGTEAFF. CDR3 in DNA: TGCAGGCGGGGAACTGAAGCTTTCTTT. V usage is TRBV29-1 and J usage is TRBJ1-1; D remains unclear. Germline-derived CDR1 and CDR2 are SQVTM and ANQGSEA. The CDR3 has 9 residues. The full variable domain, completed using reference TRBV29-1 and TRBJ1-1, is SAVISQKPSRDICQRGTSLTIQCQVDSQVTMMFWYRQQPGQSLTLIATANQGSEATYESGFVIDKFPISRPNLTFSTLTVSNMSPEDSSIYLCRRGTEAFFGQGTRLTVV.

J is TRBJ1-2 and V is TRBV29-1; TRBD1 matches 7 bases. Germline V gene data show CDR1 as SQVTM and CDR2 as ANQGSEA. Trimming at V came to 7 bases and at J to 9 bases, leaving 8 bases not matched to a gene. The CDR3 totals 11 residues. The CDR3: CSAVTGWSYTF. For the CDR3, the DNA is TGCAGCGCAGTGACAGGGTGGAGCTACACCTTC.

The gene calls are TRBV6-4 and TRBJ2-2; the match to TRBD2 covers 9 bases. CDR3 length: 14 residues. The junction had 1 base not matched to a gene; V was cut back by 7 bases and J by 1 base. Germline V CDR1 and CDR2: MRHNA, SNTAGT. The CDR3 DNA reads as TGTGCCAGCAAGCGGGAGGAGAACACCGGGGAGCTGTTTTTT. Residues: CASKREENTGELFF.

This chain uses TRBV9 with TRBJ2-6; weak D call: TRBD2 (6 bases). The CDR3 contains 17 residues. The germline V gene encodes CDR1 SGDLS and CDR2 YYNGEE. Between the trimmed V and J ends, which lost 1 base and 0 bases, there was a span of 11 bases. The chain's CDR3 is CASSVTAGHSGANVLTF. The CDR3 coding sequence is TGTGCCAGCAGCGTAACCGCGGGGCACTCTGGGGCCAACGTCCTGACTTTC.

CDR3 nucleotide sequence: TGTGCCAGCTCACCAGGACAGGGGCACTATGGCTACACCTTC. Amino acids: CASSPGQGHYGYTF. This rearrangement joins TRBV18 to TRBJ1-2; 9 nucleotides match TRBD1. After removal of 2 bases from V and 3 bases from J, the junction contained 1 base not matched to a gene. The CDR3 extends over 14 amino acids. Germline CDR1 reads KGHSH; CDR2 reads LQKENI.

This rearrangement joins TRBV3-1 (or the pseudogene TRBV3-2) to TRBJ2-3, with 12 bases fitting TRBD2. CDR1 is LGHDT, CDR2 YNNKEL, per germline (reference sequence). V shed 3 bases, J shed 1 base, and the junction held 8 bases outside the gene matches. This CDR3 comprises 18 residues. CDR3 nucleotide sequence: TGTGCCAGCAGCCACGGGACTAGCGGGTTCCTCCGCACAGATACGCAGTATTTT. It translates to CASSHGTSGFLRTDTQYF.

The chain recombines TRBV19 with TRBJ2-2; possible D gene TRBD2, 5 bases. This CDR3 has 17 amino acids. Trimming removed 2 bases at V and 5 bases at J, with 18 bases between. Germline loops: CDR1 LNHDA, CDR2 SQIVND (reference sequence). CDR3 nucleotide sequence: TGTGCCAGTAGTATATACTTCGGGGTCGGGTGGACCGGGGAGCTGTTTTTT. Protein: CASSIYFGVGWTGELFF.

In this sample, this clone turned up a few times. This chain uses TRBV28 with TRBJ2-7, with 9 positions matching TRBD1. The CDR3 has 15 residues. CDR1 is MDHEN, CDR2 SYDVKM, per germline. The junction had 7 bases not matched to a gene; V was cut back by 4 bases and J by 3 bases. The CDR3 region has the DNA TGTGCCAGCAGTTCAGCGACAGGGGGGAGCTACGAGCAGTACTTC. Its protein is CASSSATGGSYEQYF.

The chain uses TRBV11-2 and TRBJ2-3; D may be TRBD1 (6 bases). Germline loops: CDR1 SGHAT, CDR2 FQNNGV. This CDR3 spans 14 amino acids. V lost 5 bases to trimming and J lost 0 bases, with 9 bases between them. The CDR3 sequence is CASSLQGSTDTQYF. CDR3 coding DNA: TGTGCCAGCAGCCTACAGGGTAGCACAGATACGCAGTATTTT.

The V call is TRBV7-9, the J call TRBJ2-2; 9 nucleotides line up with TRBD1. The CDR3 is 16 residues long. V dropped 5 bases and J dropped 1; count of bases not matched to a gene: 5. Germline V gene data show CDR1 as SEHNR and CDR2 as FQNEAQ (reference sequence). The CDR3 loop is CASSVPGQGNTGELFF. In nucleotides, the CDR3 is TGTGCCAGCAGCGTACCGGGACAGGGGAACACCGGGGAGCTGTTTTTT.

The chain joins TRBV7-3 to TRBJ2-2, with D unclear. The germline V gene has CDR1 SGHTA and CDR2 FQGTGA. The CDR3 loop spans 14 amino acids. V was clipped by 4 bases and J by 4 bases, with 10 bases between them. CDR3 amino acids: CASSWSSATGELFF. CDR3 in DNA: TGTGCCAGCAGCTGGAGCAGCGCCACCGGGGAGCTGTTTTTT.

The V call is TRBV5-1, the J call TRBJ2-1; 9 bases are a match to TRBD1. The V gene's germline CDR1 is SGHRS and CDR2 YFSETQ. The CDR3 is 15 amino acids. The V gene end was trimmed by 0 bases and the J gene end by 4 bases; junction bases not matched to a gene: 2. The DNA for the CDR3 is TGCGCCAGCAGCTTGGACAGGGGGCGATACAATGAGCAGTTCTTC. Its translation: CASSLDRGRYNEQFF.